This T cell receptor beta chain was profiled in a study of vaccination and CD4 T cells after COVID-19. V was cut by 2 bases and J by 7 bases, with 20 bases left in between. In germline, CDR1 is SGHTA, CDR2 FQGNSA. The CDR3 has 17 residues. A word on this clonotype: Its specificity is not known.

The assay that was used to sequence DNA from cultured CD4+ T cells was the Oncomine TCR Beta short-read assay. Genomic DNA was extracted from cultured CD4+ T cells. TCRdb re-derived calls from the PCR reads in MiXCR, one entry per CDR3 protein. This table holds fewer than 9,500 distinct CDR3 sequences, more than 45% found once. The treatment: approximately 9-day PBMC culture with coronavirus spike peptide pools or control peptides (ViraFEST assay). This receptor was obtained from a human donor who had recovered from COVID-19. The chain is built from TRBV7-2 and TRBJ2-2; possible D gene TRBD1, 6 bases. Specimen: CD4+ T cells from blood, cultured in vitro. The CDR3 DNA reads as TGTGCCAGCAGCTTAACCCGCGGCAGGGGCTTAAGCGGGGAGCTGTTTTTT. Amino acids: CASSLTRGRGLSGELFF.